The T cell receptor beta chain under discussion was sequenced for a study of cytomegalovirus exposure and HLA in healthy donors. Trimming left V 5 bases short and J 0 bases short, with 22 bases between. From germline, CDR1 is SGHAT and CDR2 FQNNGV. CDR3 length equals 18 residues. 13 Jbeta primers and 60 Vbeta primers were used for the PCR. Libraries were prepared by immunoSEQ multiplex PCR; TCRdb keeps only in-frame clonotypes and omits some of them. This table has 150,000 to 200,000 clones, 78% appearing once. Comment on this clone: Its antigen is currently unknown.

General observations from the study: Most of the CMV-associated TCR beta chains (in a later analysis) appeared to be HLA-restricted.

The source material was PBMCs. This receptor was obtained from a woman between 25 and 40 years old in good health and CMV-seropositive. The rearrangement joins TRBV11-2 to TRBJ2-5, with TRBD1 as a possible D gene (5 bases). CDR3 nucleotide sequence: TGTGCCAGCAGCGGACCCAGTCAGGGTGGGTGGAACCAAGAGACCCAGTACTTC. Translating gives CASSGPSQGGWNQETQYF. The full variable domain, rest sourced from reference TRBV11-2 and TRBJ2-5, is EAGVAQSPRYKIIEKRQSVAFWCNPISGHATLYWYQQILGQGPKLLIQFQNNGVVDDSQLPKDRFSAERLKGVDSTLKIQPAKLEDSAVYLCASSGPSQGGWNQETQYFGPGTRLLVL.